Listed below are T cell receptor beta chains from one sample, sequenced in a study of CD8+ T cells in alopecia areata. TCRdb keeps only in-frame clones here, not all; method: immunoSEQ multiplex PCR. The sample carries some 170,000 clones, 58% recorded once. The sample was CD4+ T cells sorted from blood, taken around week 55, from a patient treated with tofacitinib. The receptors originated from a human donor with alopecia areata. The CDR3 runs from the conserved cysteine through the conserved F or W. D genes are given only for firm matches. Clone size is shown for a subset of rows, as once, few, many or a class of expanded clone.

DNA: TGTGCCAGCAGCCCCCGCCAAGAGACCCAGTACTTC; CDR3: CASSPRQETQYF; J: TRBJ2-5; D: .; V: TRBV11-2; size: .
DNA: TGTGCCAGCAGCTATTTCGGTCTGGGAGGGGGAGATGAAGCTTTCTTT; CDR3: CASSYFGLGGGDEAFF; J: TRBJ1-1; D: .; V: TRBV7-9; size: few
DNA: TGCGCCAGCAGCTTTTTCACTATAGACATGAGCCCCGAAGCTTTCTTT; CDR3: CASSFFTIDMSPEAFF; J: TRBJ1-1; D: .; V: TRBV5-1; size: few
DNA: TGTGCCTGGACAGGTTACGCCACGAGCTCCTACGAGCAGTACTTC; CDR3: CAWTGYATSSYEQYF; J: TRBJ2-7; D: .; V: TRBV30; size: .
DNA: TGTGCCAGCGGCACCGGGACTAGCGGGGAGACCTCCTACAATGAGCAGTTCTTC; CDR3: CASGTGTSGETSYNEQFF; J: TRBJ2-1; D: TRBD2; V: TRBV9; size: few
DNA: TGTGCCAGCAGACTATTTTCTGAAGCTTTCTTT; CDR3: CASRLFSEAFF; J: TRBJ1-1; D: .; V: TRBV2; size: once
DNA: TGCGCCAGCAGCCGCGGAGTAGAAAACATTCAGTACTTC; CDR3: CASSRGVENIQYF; J: TRBJ2-4; D: .; V: TRBV4-1; size: .
DNA: TGCAGCGCGACAGGGGACTCCTACGAGCAGTACTTC; CDR3: CSATGDSYEQYF; J: TRBJ2-7; D: TRBD1; V: TRBV29-1; size: few
DNA: TGTGCCAGCAGCCCGGGACTGAGGGAGACCCAGTACTTC; CDR3: CASSPGLRETQYF; J: TRBJ2-5; D: .; V: TRBV11-2; size: few
DNA: TGTGCTAGCAGCCGAACAGGGACCACCGGGGAGCTGTTTTTT; CDR3: CASSRTGTTGELFF; J: TRBJ2-2; D: .; V: TRBV7-7; size: few
DNA: TGCAGCGTAGTGGTAACAGCCTACACTGAAGCTTTCTTT; CDR3: CSVVVTAYTEAFF; J: TRBJ1-1; D: .; V: TRBV29-1; size: few
DNA: TGTGCCAGCAGCCTCAAGGTTTTC; CDR3: CASSLKVF; J: TRBJ1-2; D: .; V: TRBV7-9; size: few
DNA: TGTGCCAGCAGTACAGGGTATGGGGCCTACGAGCAGTACTTC; CDR3: CASSTGYGAYEQYF; J: TRBJ2-7; D: .; V: TRBV27; size: .
DNA: TGTGCCAGCACCTGGGACAGGGTAGGCAATGAGCAGTTCTTC; CDR3: CASTWDRVGNEQFF; J: TRBJ2-1; D: TRBD1; V: TRBV7-9; size: .
DNA: TGCAGCGTTGAAAGGGTCGAGGGCTATGGCTACACCTTC; CDR3: CSVERVEGYGYTF; J: TRBJ1-2; D: .; V: TRBV29-1; size: .
DNA: TGTGCCAGCAGCAGGTTGGGGGGAGCCGAAGCTTTCTTT; CDR3: CASSRLGGAEAFF; J: TRBJ1-1; D: .; V: TRBV5-6; size: .
DNA: TGTGCCAGCAGCTTAGCTGGGGGGCGCGGATCACCCCTCCACTTT; CDR3: CASSLAGGRGSPLHF; J: TRBJ1-6; D: .; V: TRBV7-9; size: once
DNA: TGTGCCACCAGCAGAGATCCGGGGGGGTCCTACGAGCAGTACTTC; CDR3: CATSRDPGGSYEQYF; J: TRBJ2-7; D: TRBD2; V: TRBV15; size: .
DNA: TGCAGCGTTTCTCGGAAAGGGGTGAACACTGAAGCTTTCTTT; CDR3: CSVSRKGVNTEAFF; J: TRBJ1-1; D: .; V: TRBV29-1; size: .
DNA: TGTGCCAGCAGTGCAAAGGGACTAGCGGATGAAGAGACCCAGTACTTC; CDR3: CASSAKGLADEETQYF; J: TRBJ2-5; D: TRBD2; V: TRBV2; size: .
DNA: TGTGCCAGCAGCCCTAGCGGGGGCAGCTCCTACAATGAGCAGTTCTTC; CDR3: CASSPSGGSSYNEQFF; J: TRBJ2-1; D: TRBD2; V: TRBV9; size: .
DNA: TGCGCCAGCAGCATTTCGGGCAGGGTGGATGAGCAGTTCTTC; CDR3: CASSISGRVDEQFF; J: TRBJ2-1; D: .; V: TRBV5-1; size: few
DNA: TGTGCCAGCAGCCTGGACGGCTCTGGGGCCAACGTCCTGACTTTC; CDR3: CASSLDGSGANVLTF; J: TRBJ2-6; D: .; V: TRBV2; size: few
DNA: TGCAGCGTGGCACCACAGGGGGCAGGGGGTGAGCAGTTCTTC; CDR3: CSVAPQGAGGEQFF; J: TRBJ2-1; D: TRBD1; V: TRBV29-1; size: .
DNA: TGCGCCAGCAGCCAAGATCCTGGCAGTCTCTATGGCTACACCTTC; CDR3: CASSQDPGSLYGYTF; J: TRBJ1-2; D: .; V: TRBV4-1; size: .
DNA: TGTGCCAGCAGTCAGGGGAGGGACACTGAAGCTTTCTTT; CDR3: CASSQGRDTEAFF; J: TRBJ1-1; D: .; V: TRBV27; size: .
DNA: TGTGCCTGGAGTTTAGGTTTGGGTATTACTGAAGCTTTCTTT; CDR3: CAWSLGLGITEAFF; J: TRBJ1-1; D: .; V: TRBV30; size: .
DNA: TGTGCCAGCAGCTCCGACAGGGTGAGCAATCAGCCCCAGCATTTT; CDR3: CASSSDRVSNQPQHF; J: TRBJ1-5; D: TRBD1; V: TRBV7-9; size: .
DNA: TGTGCCAGCTCACAAGGACTTGATCAGCCCCAGCATTTT; CDR3: CASSQGLDQPQHF; J: TRBJ1-5; D: .; V: TRBV18; size: once
DNA: TGTGCCAGCAGCCCCGGATTGGTGGGAGATCAGCCCCAGCATTTT; CDR3: CASSPGLVGDQPQHF; J: TRBJ1-5; D: .; V: TRBV7-8; size: .
DNA: TGTGCCAGCAGCCCAGGGAGCCCTCTGGGCAATCAGCCCCAGCATTTT; CDR3: CASSPGSPLGNQPQHF; J: TRBJ1-5; D: .; V: TRBV5-6; size: .
DNA: TGTGCCAGCAGCCAAGAAGGGTGGGGTTCACCCCTCCACTTT; CDR3: CASSQEGWGSPLHF; J: TRBJ1-6; D: .; V: TRBV14; size: .
DNA: TGTGCCAGCAGCCCGCGGGTCGGGGACTACAATGAGCAGTTCTTC; CDR3: CASSPRVGDYNEQFF; J: TRBJ2-1; D: .; V: TRBV4-2; size: .
DNA: TGTGCCAGCAGCCACAAGGGTAGTGAAAAACTGTTTTTT; CDR3: CASSHKGSEKLFF; J: TRBJ1-4; D: .; V: TRBV6-5; size: .
DNA: TGTGCCAGCAACAACTTAGGGCCCGAGCAGTACTTC; CDR3: CASNNLGPEQYF; J: TRBJ2-7; D: .; V: TRBV9; size: .
DNA: TGCAGCCCTATGGGAGATACGCAGTATTTT; CDR3: CSPMGDTQYF; J: TRBJ2-3; D: .; V: TRBV29-1; size: few
DNA: TGTGCCAGCAGCCAAGATGGGCGTCGAGAGCAGTACTTC; CDR3: CASSQDGRREQYF; J: TRBJ2-7; D: .; V: TRBV14; size: .